These 13 T cell receptor beta chains were all obtained from the same sample, sequenced in a study of blood T cells in healthy people across ages. Together with a sample-barcoded 5' primer, a J-beta primer mix was included in a second PCR lasting roughly 7 to 11 cycles. TCRdb called the 5' RACE reads again in MiXCR, with one record for every CDR3 protein. The table includes 1.5 million to 2 million distinct CDR3 sequences, roughly two fifths detected once. Sequenced input: blood. The receptors shown here come from a human donor in good health.

The CDR3 DNA reads TGTGCCAGCAGGGAGTACGATGGTGCGGGGGGCTACACCTTC. Protein product: CASREYDGAGGYTF. The chain links TRBV12-3 or TRBV12-4 to TRBJ1-2; no definite D call. V was trimmed by 6 bases and J by 8 bases, leaving 19 bases between them. The CDR3 is 14 amino acids.

A few counts support this clonotype. The gene calls are TRBV6-5 and TRBJ2-5; no clear D gene. The germline V gene has CDR1 MNHEY and CDR2 SVGAGI. V was shortened by 2 bases and J by 5 bases, with 18 bases between the two germline ends. This CDR3 spans 16 amino acids. The CDR3 here is CASSYLLPVTGETQYF. CDR3 nucleotide sequence: TGTGCCAGCAGTTACCTACTCCCTGTCACCGGGGAGACCCAGTACTTC.

This clonotype was recorded a few times. This sequence joins TRBV10-3 and TRBJ1-2; D unclear. Germline V gene lookup returns CDR1 ENHRY and CDR2 SYGVKD. This CDR3 is 14 amino acids long. V was cut by 5 bases and J by 7 bases, with 17 bases left in between. DNA for the CDR3: TGTGCCATCAGTTTGGCAGGCGATAAAGGTGGCTACACCTTC. Amino acid sequence: CAISLAGDKGGYTF.

The J gene is TRBJ2-5, the V gene TRBV5-5; TRBD1 is a possible D gene (6 bases). CDR3 length: 15 amino acids. V lost 6 bases and J 4 bases, leaving 19 bases between the germline ends. Germline lookup yields CDR1 SGHKS and CDR2 YYEKEE (reference sequence). The CDR3 loop is CASIRTATPLETQYF. CDR3 DNA sequence: TGTGCCAGCATAAGGACAGCCACTCCACTAGAGACCCAGTACTTC.

This chain links TRBV29-1 with TRBJ2-5; possibly TRBD1 for D (6 bases). This CDR3 is 12 amino acids long. The germline V gene has CDR1 SQVTM and CDR2 ANQGSEA. V dropped 6 bases and J dropped 9 bases, with 17 bases sitting between them. CDR3 in amino acids: CSVPQGVGAQYF. DNA for the CDR3: TGCAGCGTCCCACAGGGAGTAGGGGCCCAGTACTTC.

There are a few counts of this clonotype. The chain carries TRBV12-3 or TRBV12-4 and TRBJ2-3; D not certain. The CDR3 spans 12 residues. V was cut by 4 bases and J by 4 bases, with 6 bases left in between. The CDR3 loop reads CASSWVSDTQYF. The CDR3 region has the DNA TGTGCCAGCAGTTGGGTCTCAGATACGCAGTATTTT.

The V and J genes are TRBV28 and TRBJ1-1; 7 nucleotides match TRBD1. With 4 bases clipped from V and 7 bases from J, the junction kept 6 bases outside the gene matches. The length of the CDR3 is 13 residues. Germline CDR1 reads MDHEN; CDR2 reads SYDVKM. The CDR3 coding sequence is TGTGCCAGCAGTTGGGACAGTATTGTTGAAGCTTTCTTT. This gives the protein CASSWDSIVEAFF.

V and J are TRBV6-1 and TRBJ1-2, with D tentatively TRBD1 (5 bases). V gave up 8 bases and J gave up 0 bases, with 25 bases separating them. CDR3 length: 18 residues. Germline V gene lookup returns CDR1 MNHNS and CDR2 SASEGT. The CDR3 DNA is TGTGCCAGCGGCCACCCGGCGACAGAAACAAGTTCTAACTATGGCTACACCTTC. It specifies CASGHPATETSSNYGYTF.

The chain is built from TRBV28 and TRBJ2-7; no clear D gene. CDR3 length: 13 residues. Looked up from germline, CDR1 is MDHEN and CDR2 is SYDVKM. Trimming shortened V by 6 bases and J by 2 bases, and 11 bases separated the two germline ends. The CDR3 sequence is CASRGWQAYEQYF. In DNA form, the CDR3 reads TGTGCCAGCAGGGGTTGGCAGGCCTACGAGCAGTACTTC. Complete variable domain (other parts from reference TRBV28 and TRBJ2-7): DVKVTQSSRYLVKRTGEKVFLECVQDMDHENMFWYRQDPGLGLRLIYFSYDVKMKEKGDIPEGYSVSREKKERFSLILESASTNQTSMYLCASRGWQAYEQYFGPGTRLTVT.

The chain joins TRBV20-1 to TRBJ2-1; 9 positions agree with TRBD2. Losses at the gene ends were 1 base for V and 0 bases for J; bases not matched to a gene: 13. Germline V gene lookup returns CDR1 DFQATT and CDR2 SNEGSKA (reference sequence). This CDR3 has 19 residues. CDR3 sequence (DNA): TGCAGTGCTAGAGGTATGGCTAGCGGGACCAGTTACTCCTACAATGAGCAGTTCTTC. Translation: CSARGMASGTSYSYNEQFF.

The chain combines TRBV6-2 or TRBV6-3 with TRBJ2-7, with 7 bases lining up with TRBD1. J gave up 3 bases and V 7 bases, and 6 bases lay outside the gene matches. This CDR3 spans 13 amino acids. CDR1 is MNHEY, CDR2 SVGEGT, per germline. CDR3 sequence (DNA): TGTGCCAGCACTCACAGGGGTAGCTACGAGCAGTACTTC. Translating gives CASTHRGSYEQYF.

This rearrangement joins TRBV15 to TRBJ2-3; D gene unclear. The CDR3 totals 14 residues. Per the germline V gene, CDR1 is LNHNV and CDR2 is YYDKDF (reference sequence). V lost 0 bases and J lost 5, with 9 bases in between. CDR3: CATSRDYNIDTQYF. CDR3 sequence (DNA): TGTGCCACCAGCAGAGATTACAACATAGATACGCAGTATTTT.

As to this clonotype: This may arise from a read error, as a much more abundant clone is one base away. The CDR3 sequence: CAISVADELYEQYF. Written as DNA, the CDR3 is TGTGCCATCAGTGTGGCAGACGAACTTTACGAGCAGTACTTC. The chain joins TRBV10-3 to TRBJ2-7; D gene uncertain. Trimming cost V 4 bases and J 4 bases, with 14 bases left between them. Looked up from germline, CDR1 is ENHRY and CDR2 is SYGVKD. The CDR3 covers 14 residues.